This T cell receptor beta chain was captured in a study of cytomegalovirus exposure and HLA in healthy donors. Whole-study context: Both the roughly 120 validation repertoires and the approximately 620 first-cohort repertoires used the same platform, as reported by a later analysis.

TCRdb's copy holds only in-frame clones and misses some; the assay was immunoSEQ multiplex PCR. Here the sample spans about 260,000 clones, 90% being singletons. A note on this clone: Its target is not known.

Broader study findings: Cytomegalovirus-associated status was assigned to 164 TCR beta chains. Three CMV-associated chains were confirmed in vitro to be specific for CMV antigens. Clusters of TCRs from the first cohort tended to co-occur in the approximately 130 validation repertoires (as a later analysis found).

The germline gives CDR1 KGHSH, CDR2 LQKENI. The CDR3 consists of 17 residues. With 6 bases clipped from V and 5 bases from J, the junction kept 16 bases outside the gene matches. The TCR sequence derives from a woman aged 25 to 39 in good health and CMV-seronegative. Sequenced: PBMCs. The V call is TRBV18, the J call TRBJ2-5, with 9 nucleotides matching TRBD1. The CDR3 bases are TGTGCCAGCTCGCCTCTTTTAAATGGACAGGGGCGGGAGACCCAGTACTTC. Encoded protein: CASSPLLNGQGRETQYF. Together with reference TRBV18 and TRBJ2-5, the CDR3 gives the full variable domain: NAGVMQNPRHLVRRRGQEARLRCSPMKGHSHVYWYRQLPEEGLKFMVYLQKENIIDESGMPKERFSAEFPKEGPSILRIQQVVRGDSAAYFCASSPLLNGQGRETQYFGPGTRLLVL.